This TCR beta chain was captured by sequencing in a study of blood T cell repertoires in COVID-19. As handled by the study authors: Quantification of nucleated cells was approximated via reference gene primer amplification. Only in-frame clones appear in the TCRdb table, and some are missing; sequencing was by immunoSEQ multiplex PCR. V, J and clone size are taken as reported in that table, and D and trimming were inferred from the DNA itself. The sample has 30,000 or so clones, roughly 91% seen once. Unmatched junction bases numbered 9, after V lost 1 base and J lost 3 bases. Per germline, CDR1 SGHVS and CDR2 FNYEAQ. The CDR3 totals 18 residues.

The receptor was derived from a man between 65 and 85 years old with active or convalescent COVID-19. The genes are TRBV7-6 and TRBJ2-3; 11 bases map to TRBD2. The specimen was peripheral blood. CDR3 in DNA: TGTGCCAGCAGCTTAGTTGGTCTAGCGGGGGGCCTGACAGATACGCAGTATTTT. Translation: CASSLVGLAGGLTDTQYF.